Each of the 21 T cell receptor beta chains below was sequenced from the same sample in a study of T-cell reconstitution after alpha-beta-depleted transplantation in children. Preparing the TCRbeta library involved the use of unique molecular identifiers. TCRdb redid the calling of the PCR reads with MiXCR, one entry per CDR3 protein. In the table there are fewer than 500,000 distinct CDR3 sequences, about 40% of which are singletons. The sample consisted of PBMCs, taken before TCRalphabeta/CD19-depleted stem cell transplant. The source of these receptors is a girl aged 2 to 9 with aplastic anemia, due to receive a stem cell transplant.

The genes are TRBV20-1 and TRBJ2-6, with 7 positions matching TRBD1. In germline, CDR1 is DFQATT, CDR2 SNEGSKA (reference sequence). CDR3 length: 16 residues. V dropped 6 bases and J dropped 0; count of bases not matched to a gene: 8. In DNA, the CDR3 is TGCAGTGCCGCGACAGGGCACATCTCTGGGGCCAACGTCCTGACTTTC. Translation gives CSAATGHISGANVLTF.

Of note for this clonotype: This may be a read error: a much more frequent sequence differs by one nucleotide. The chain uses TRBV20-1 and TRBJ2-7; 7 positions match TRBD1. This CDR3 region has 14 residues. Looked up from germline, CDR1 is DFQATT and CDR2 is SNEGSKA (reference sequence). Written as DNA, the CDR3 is TGCAGTGCACCTCGACAGGGAACGGGCTACGAGCAGTGCTTC. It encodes CSAPRQGTGYEQCF.

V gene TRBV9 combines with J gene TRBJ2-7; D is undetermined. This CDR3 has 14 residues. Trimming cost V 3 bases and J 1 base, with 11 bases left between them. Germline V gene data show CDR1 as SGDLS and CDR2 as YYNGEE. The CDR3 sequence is CASSGLGASYEQYF. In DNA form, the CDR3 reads TGTGCCAGCAGCGGCCTCGGCGCGTCCTACGAGCAGTACTTC. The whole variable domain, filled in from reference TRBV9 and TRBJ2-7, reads DSGVTQTPKHLITATGQRVTLRCSPRSGDLSVYWYQQSLDQGLQFLIQYYNGEERAKGNILERFSAQQFPDLHSELNLSSLELGDSALYFCASSGLGASYEQYFGPGTRLTVT.

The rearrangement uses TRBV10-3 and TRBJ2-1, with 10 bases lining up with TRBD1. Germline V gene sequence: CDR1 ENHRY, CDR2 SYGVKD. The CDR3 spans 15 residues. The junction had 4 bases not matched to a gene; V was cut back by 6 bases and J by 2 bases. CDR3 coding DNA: TGTGCCATCAGGGACAGGGGGTCCCCCTACAATGAGCAGTTCTTC. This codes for CAIRDRGSPYNEQFF.

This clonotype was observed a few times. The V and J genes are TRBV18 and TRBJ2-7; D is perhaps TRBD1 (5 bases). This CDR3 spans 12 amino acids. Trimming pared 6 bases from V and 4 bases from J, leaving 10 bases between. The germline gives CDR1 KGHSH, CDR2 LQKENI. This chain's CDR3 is CASSAGNYEQYF. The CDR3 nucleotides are TGTGCCAGCTCGGCAGGGAATTACGAGCAGTACTTC.

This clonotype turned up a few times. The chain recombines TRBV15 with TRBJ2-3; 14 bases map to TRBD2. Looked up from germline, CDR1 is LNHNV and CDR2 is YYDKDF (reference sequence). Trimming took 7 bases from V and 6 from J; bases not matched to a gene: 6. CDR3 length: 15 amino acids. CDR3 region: CATTRGLAGADTQYF. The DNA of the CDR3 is TGTGCCACCACACGGGGACTAGCGGGGGCCGATACGCAGTATTTT. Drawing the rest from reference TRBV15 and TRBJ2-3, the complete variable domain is DAMVIQNPRYQVTQFGKPVTLSCSQTLNHNVMYWYQQKSSQAPKLLFHYYDKDFNNEADTPDNFQSRRPNTSFCFLDIRSPGLGDTAMYLCATTRGLAGADTQYFGPGTRLTVL.

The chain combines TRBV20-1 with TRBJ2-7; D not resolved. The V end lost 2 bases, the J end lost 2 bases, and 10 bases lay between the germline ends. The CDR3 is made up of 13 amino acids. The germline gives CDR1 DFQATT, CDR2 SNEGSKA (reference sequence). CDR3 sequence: CSARYSDPYEQYF. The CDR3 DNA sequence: TGCAGTGCTAGATACAGCGATCCCTACGAGCAGTACTTC.

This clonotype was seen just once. This chain's CDR3 is CASSGRYSNQPQHF. In DNA form, the CDR3 reads TGTGCCAGCAGTGGCCGTTATAGCAATCAGCCCCAGCATTTT. J is TRBJ1-5 and V is TRBV6-1; the D is unclear. This CDR3 comprises 14 residues. Germline values: CDR1 MNHNS, CDR2 SASEGT. Trimming stripped 4 bases from V and 0 bases from J, with 7 bases between.

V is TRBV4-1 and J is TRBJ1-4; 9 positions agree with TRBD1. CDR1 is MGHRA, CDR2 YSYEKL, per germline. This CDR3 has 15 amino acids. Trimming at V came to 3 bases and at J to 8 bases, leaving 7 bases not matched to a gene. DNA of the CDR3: TGCGCCAGCAGCCAGGGACAGGGTTCGGAGGAAAAACTGTTTTTT. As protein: CASSQGQGSEEKLFF.

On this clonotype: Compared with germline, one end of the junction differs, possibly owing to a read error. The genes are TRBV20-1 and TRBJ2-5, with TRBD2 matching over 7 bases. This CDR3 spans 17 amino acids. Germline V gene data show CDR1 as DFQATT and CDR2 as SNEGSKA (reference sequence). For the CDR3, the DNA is TGCAGCGCTAATTGGGGACGGGTGGCGGGAGTCCGGGAGACCCAGTACTTC. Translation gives CSANWGRVAGVRETQYF.

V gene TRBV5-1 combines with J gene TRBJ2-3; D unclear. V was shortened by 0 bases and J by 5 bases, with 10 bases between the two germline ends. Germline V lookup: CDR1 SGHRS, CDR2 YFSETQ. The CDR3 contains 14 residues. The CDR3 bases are TGCGCCAGCAGCTTGGCCATAACTATAGATACGCAGTATTTT. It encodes CASSLAITIDTQYF.

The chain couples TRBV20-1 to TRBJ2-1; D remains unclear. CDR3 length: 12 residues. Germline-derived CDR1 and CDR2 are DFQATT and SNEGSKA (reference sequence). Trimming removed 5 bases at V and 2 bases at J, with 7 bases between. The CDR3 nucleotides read TGCAGTGCTCTCCCAGCCTACAATGAGCAGTTCTTC. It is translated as CSALPAYNEQFF.

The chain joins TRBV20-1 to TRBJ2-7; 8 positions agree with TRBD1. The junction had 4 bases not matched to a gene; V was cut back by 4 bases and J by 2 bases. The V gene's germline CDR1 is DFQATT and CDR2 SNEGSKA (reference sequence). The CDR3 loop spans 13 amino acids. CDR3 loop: CSAKKQGAYEQYF. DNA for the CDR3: TGCAGTGCTAAGAAACAGGGGGCCTACGAGCAGTACTTC.

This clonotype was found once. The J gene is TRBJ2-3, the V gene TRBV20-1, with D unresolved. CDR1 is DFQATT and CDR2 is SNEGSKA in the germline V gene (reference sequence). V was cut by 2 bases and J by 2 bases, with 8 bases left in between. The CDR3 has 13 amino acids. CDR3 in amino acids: CSARLFTTDTQYF. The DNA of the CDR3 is TGCAGTGCTAGACTCTTTACCACAGATACGCAGTATTTT.

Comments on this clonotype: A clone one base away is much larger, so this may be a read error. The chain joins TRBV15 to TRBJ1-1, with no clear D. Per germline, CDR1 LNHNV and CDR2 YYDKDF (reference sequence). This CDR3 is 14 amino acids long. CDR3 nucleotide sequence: TGTGACACCAGCAGAGATTGGAAGGACACTGAAGCTTTCTTT. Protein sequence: CDTSRDWKDTEAFF.

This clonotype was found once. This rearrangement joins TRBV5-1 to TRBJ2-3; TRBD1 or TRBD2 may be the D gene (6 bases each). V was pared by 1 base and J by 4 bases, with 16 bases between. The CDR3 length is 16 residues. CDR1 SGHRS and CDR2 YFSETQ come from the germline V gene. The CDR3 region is CASSLPGKGGPDTQYF. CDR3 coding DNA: TGCGCCAGCAGCTTGCCGGGCAAAGGGGGGCCAGATACGCAGTATTTT.

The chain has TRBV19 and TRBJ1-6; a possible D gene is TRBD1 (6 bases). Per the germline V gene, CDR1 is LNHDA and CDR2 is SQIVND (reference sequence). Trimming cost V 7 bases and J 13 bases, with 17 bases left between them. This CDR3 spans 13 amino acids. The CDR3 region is CASTWTVGGPLHF. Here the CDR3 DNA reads TGTGCCAGTACTTGGACAGTCGGGGGGCCCCTCCACTTT.

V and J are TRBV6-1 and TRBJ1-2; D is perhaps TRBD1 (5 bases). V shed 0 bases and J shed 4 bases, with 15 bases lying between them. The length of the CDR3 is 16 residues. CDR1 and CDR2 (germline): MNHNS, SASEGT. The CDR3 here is CASSEASGSRAYGYTF. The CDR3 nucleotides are TGTGCCAGCAGTGAAGCGTCCGGTAGCAGGGCCTATGGCTACACCTTC.

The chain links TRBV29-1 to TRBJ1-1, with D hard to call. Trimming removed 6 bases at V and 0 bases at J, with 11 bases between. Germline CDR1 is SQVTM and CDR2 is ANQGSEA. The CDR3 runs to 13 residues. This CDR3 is CSVREPMNTEAFF. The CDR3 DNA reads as TGCAGCGTCCGGGAGCCCATGAACACTGAAGCTTTCTTT.

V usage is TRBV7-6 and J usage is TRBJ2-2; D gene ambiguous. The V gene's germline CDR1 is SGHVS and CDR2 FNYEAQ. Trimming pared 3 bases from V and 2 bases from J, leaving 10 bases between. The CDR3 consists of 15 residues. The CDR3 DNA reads TGTGCCAGCAGCTTGGCGACCGAAAACACCGGGGAGCTGTTTTTT. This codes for CASSLATENTGELFF.

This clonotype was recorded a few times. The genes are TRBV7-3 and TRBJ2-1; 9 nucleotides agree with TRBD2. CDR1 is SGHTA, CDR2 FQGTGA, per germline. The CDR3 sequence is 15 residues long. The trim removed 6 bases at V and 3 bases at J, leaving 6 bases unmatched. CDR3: CASRISGSRYNEQFF. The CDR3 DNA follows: TGTGCCAGCAGGATTAGCGGGAGTCGCTACAATGAGCAGTTCTTC.